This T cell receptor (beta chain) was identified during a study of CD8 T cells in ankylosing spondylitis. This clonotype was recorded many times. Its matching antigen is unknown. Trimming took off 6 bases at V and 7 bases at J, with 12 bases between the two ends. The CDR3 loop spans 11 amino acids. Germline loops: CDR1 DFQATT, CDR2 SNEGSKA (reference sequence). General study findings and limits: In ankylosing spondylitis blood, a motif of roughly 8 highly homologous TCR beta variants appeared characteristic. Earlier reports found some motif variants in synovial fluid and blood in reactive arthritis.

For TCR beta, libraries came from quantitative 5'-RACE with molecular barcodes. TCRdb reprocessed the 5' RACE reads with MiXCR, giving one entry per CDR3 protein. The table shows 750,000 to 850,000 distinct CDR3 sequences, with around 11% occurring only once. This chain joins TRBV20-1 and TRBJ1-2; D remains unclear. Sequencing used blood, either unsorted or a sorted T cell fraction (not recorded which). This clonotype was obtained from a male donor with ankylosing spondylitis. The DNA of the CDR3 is TGCAGTGCCAACCCAGCCAGTGGCTACACCTTC. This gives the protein CSANPASGYTF.